One sample yielded the 17 T cell receptor beta chains listed below, sequenced in a study of blood T cells in healthy people across ages. A second roughly 7 to 12 cycle PCR used barcoded and J-beta primers. TCRdb used MiXCR to reprocess the 5' RACE reads, holding one entry per CDR3 protein. The sample consists of fewer than 900,000 distinct CDR3 sequences, roughly 49% of them appearing once. Sequenced material: blood. These receptors were taken from a woman aged 55-70 years in good health.

This clonotype was counted only a few times. The J gene is TRBJ2-1, the V gene TRBV27; TRBD2 is a possible D gene (6 bases). V gave up 3 bases and J gave up 0 bases, with 15 bases separating them. Germline CDR1 reads MNHEY; CDR2 reads SMNVEV (reference sequence). CDR3 size: 17 residues. The CDR3 is CASSLGDSGSSYNEQFF. The CDR3 DNA follows: TGTGCCAGCAGTTTGGGGGATAGCGGAAGCTCCTACAATGAGCAGTTCTTC.

This clonotype was observed a single time. A much larger clone differs from this one at a single base, so this may be a read error. The V gene is TRBV20-1, the J gene TRBJ2-1; TRBD2 aligns across 10 bases. J gave up 7 bases and V 2 bases, and 2 bases lay outside the gene matches. Germline lookup yields CDR1 DFQATT and CDR2 SNEGSKA (reference sequence). The CDR3 has 13 amino acids. The CDR3 sequence: CSARLAGANEQFF. The DNA for the CDR3 is TGCAGTGCTAGACTAGCGGGAGCAAATGAGCAGTTCTTC.

This clonotype has more than one count but fewer than ten. The chain is built from TRBV7-2 and TRBJ2-3; D remains ambiguous. Germline assignment: CDR1 SGHTA and CDR2 FQGNSA. Deletions cut 2 bases from V and 1 base from J, with 13 bases between. The CDR3 runs 16 residues. CDR3 region: CASSLFHVAGTDTQYF. In DNA form, the CDR3 reads TGTGCCAGCAGCTTATTTCATGTTGCGGGCACAGATACGCAGTATTTT.

V gene TRBV4-2 combines with J gene TRBJ2-6; D is unresolved. The V and J ends lost 10 bases and 4 bases respectively, with 14 bases between them. Germline V gene lookup returns CDR1 LGHNA and CDR2 YNFKEQ. The CDR3 consists of 14 residues. The CDR3: CATQTVLGANVLTF. Written as DNA, the CDR3 is TGTGCCACCCAAACAGTGTTGGGGGCCAACGTCCTGACTTTC.

The J gene is TRBJ2-2, the V gene TRBV7-2; D perhaps matches TRBD2 (5 bases). The ends were cut back, 2 bases at V and 7 bases at J, with 17 bases in the middle. Germline V gene data show CDR1 as SGHTA and CDR2 as FQGNSA. The CDR3 consists of 16 residues. CDR3 DNA: TGTGCCAGCAGCTTATTGAGTCGACTAAACCACGGGGAGCTGTTTTTT. It yields the protein CASSLLSRLNHGELFF.

This clonotype was seen a handful of times. V gene TRBV15 combines with J gene TRBJ2-3; 11 nucleotides align to TRBD2. CDR1 and CDR2 from the germline V gene are LNHNV and YYDKDF (reference sequence). Unmatched junction bases numbered 11, after V lost 3 bases and J lost 3 bases. The CDR3 has 18 amino acids. The CDR3 reads CATSSLEVLAGGTDTQYF. The CDR3 DNA reads TGTGCCACCAGCAGCCTCGAGGTGCTAGCGGGAGGAACAGATACGCAGTATTTT.

The chain uses TRBV24-1 and TRBJ2-1; no clear D gene. V dropped 2 bases and J dropped 6 bases, with 7 bases sitting between them. Per the germline V gene, CDR1 is KGHDR and CDR2 is SFDVKD. The CDR3 is 13 amino acids. The CDR3 region is CATSDSGCNEQFF. CDR3 in DNA: TGTGCCACCAGTGATTCCGGCTGCAATGAGCAGTTCTTC.

J is TRBJ2-7 and V is TRBV20-1; D is ambiguous. Germline V lookup: CDR1 DFQATT, CDR2 SNEGSKA (reference sequence). Trimming pared 5 bases from V and 2 bases from J, leaving 13 bases between. This CDR3 is 13 amino acids long. The CDR3 nucleotides read TGCAGTGCTTCCCGTGGACGCACCTACGAGCAGTACTTC. This gives the protein CSASRGRTYEQYF.

J is TRBJ2-7 and V is TRBV4-2; 8 positions agree with TRBD2. The CDR3 is made up of 16 amino acids. The junction had 8 bases not matched to a gene; V was cut back by 1 base and J by 3 bases. The V gene's germline CDR1 is LGHNA and CDR2 YNFKEQ. CDR3: CASSQARSGTDYEQYF. CDR3 coding DNA: TGTGCCAGCAGCCAAGCACGTAGCGGGACCGACTACGAGCAGTACTTC.

In nucleotides, the CDR3 is TGTGCCATCAGTGCTGGGACAGGGTCCTACGAGCAGTACTTC. It codes for CAISAGTGSYEQYF. This chain links TRBV10-3 with TRBJ2-7; 9 bases agree with TRBD1. This CDR3 region has 14 residues. J was trimmed by 1 base and V by 4 bases; bases with no gene match: 2. The germline V gene has CDR1 ENHRY and CDR2 SYGVKD.

For this clonotype: A much more abundant neighbour one base away suggests this may be a read error. The rearrangement links TRBV12-3 or TRBV12-4 to TRBJ1-3; D might be TRBD1 (6 bases). The CDR3 is 14 residues long. The CDR3, as DNA: TGTGCCAGCAGCCTCACAGGGACTGGAGACACCATATATTTT. This sequence encodes CASSLTGTGDTIYF.

In its sample, this clonotype was seen a few times. The chain is built from TRBV20-1 and TRBJ1-1; possibly TRBD1 for D (5 bases). This CDR3 is 15 amino acids long. Per germline, CDR1 DFQATT and CDR2 SNEGSKA (reference sequence). The V end lost 6 bases, the J end lost 1 base, and 18 bases lay between the germline ends. The CDR3 reads CSARQGSLENTEAFF. In nucleotides, the CDR3 is TGCAGTGCGAGGCAGGGAAGCTTAGAGAACACTGAAGCTTTCTTT.

V is TRBV20-1 and J is TRBJ1-4; D possibly corresponds to TRBD1 (5 bases). The CDR3 spans 15 residues. Germline-derived CDR1 and CDR2 are DFQATT and SNEGSKA (reference sequence). Deletions cut 0 bases from V and 8 bases from J, with 16 bases between. The CDR3 nucleotides are TGCAGTGCTAGAGACCCAGACGGGCAGGGCGAAAAACTGTTTTTT. This encodes CSARDPDGQGEKLFF.

Worth noting for this clonotype: A much larger clone lies a single base off, so this may be a read error. The V and J genes are TRBV12-3 or TRBV12-4 and TRBJ2-1, with 8 bases lining up with TRBD2. CDR3 length: 14 amino acids. V lost 6 bases and J lost 3; bases outside the gene matches: 4. Here the CDR3 reads CASSPGLVYNEQFF. The CDR3 bases are TGTGCCAGCAGCCCGGGACTAGTCTACAATGAGCAGTTCTTC.

The rearrangement links TRBV18 to TRBJ2-1; TRBD2 agrees at 8 bases. This CDR3 contains 17 residues. V trimming: 0 bases; J trimming: 9 bases; junction bases outside the gene matches: 13. Germline-derived CDR1 and CDR2 are KGHSH and LQKENI. The CDR3, as DNA: TGTGCCAGCTCACCACCGAACCACGGGACTAGGGATGGTGAGCAGTTCTTC. Protein: CASSPPNHGTRDGEQFF.

This clonotype showed up just a few times. The CDR3 DNA follows: TGTGCCAGCGGCGGGAGCACCTACAATGAGCAGTTCTTC. This codes for CASGGSTYNEQFF. V gene TRBV9 combines with J gene TRBJ2-1; TRBD2 agrees at 7 bases. The CDR3 has 13 residues. V shed 7 bases, J shed 2 bases, and the junction held 3 bases outside the gene matches. The germline gives CDR1 SGDLS, CDR2 YYNGEE. Combining the CDR3 with reference TRBV9 and TRBJ2-1 gives the whole variable domain DSGVTQTPKHLITATGQRVTLRCSPRSGDLSVYWYQQSLDQGLQFLIQYYNGEERAKGNILERFSAQQFPDLHSELNLSSLELGDSALYFCASGGSTYNEQFFGPGTRLTVL.

The chain combines TRBV18 with TRBJ1-1; D gene uncertain. Germline V gene lookup returns CDR1 KGHSH and CDR2 LQKENI. Between the trimmed V and J ends, which lost 1 base and 1 base, there was a span of 19 bases. This CDR3 has 18 residues. The chain's CDR3 is CASSPLPAARSGNTEAFF. In nucleotides, the CDR3 is TGTGCCAGCTCACCACTTCCCGCAGCCCGGTCGGGGAACACTGAAGCTTTCTTT.